The rows below give T cell receptor beta chains drawn from one sample of a study of blood T cell repertoires in COVID-19. Assay used: immunoSEQ multiplex PCR; TCRdb lists only in-frame clones, some missing. Of roughly 280,000 clones listed, 86% were seen once; the top ten hold around 3.6%. Sequenced material: peripheral blood. The receptors here all came from a man aged 18 to 30 with active or convalescent COVID-19. The CDR3 runs from the conserved cysteine through the conserved F or W. The D gene is left open where the match is weak. Clone size is stated in some rows and not others, as once, few, many or a class when expanded.

CDR3 DNA | CDR3 protein | J gene | clone size | V gene | D gene
TGCAGCTATTCGGACAGCCGAAATTCACCCCTCCACTTT | CSYSDSRNSPLHF | TRBJ1-6 | NA | TRBV29-1 | NA
TGTGCCAGCAGCGCGCGGGATCCGGGGTCCGAGCAGTACTTC | CASSARDPGSEQYF | TRBJ2-7 | once | TRBV7-8 | NA
TGCAGCGTGGTAAGACAGGGGTACGATGGCTACACCTTC | CSVVRQGYDGYTF | TRBJ1-2 | NA | TRBV29-1 | TRBD1
TGTGCCAGCAGCGGATCACCGGGACTATTCTACAATGAGCAGTTCTTC | CASSGSPGLFYNEQFF | TRBJ2-1 | once | TRBV9 | TRBD2
TGCGCCAGCAGCTTGGCGACAGGCGTTAATGAAAAACTGTTTTTT | CASSLATGVNEKLFF | TRBJ1-4 | once | TRBV5-1 | NA
TGCAGCGTTGGAGGGGGCGGTGAAAAACTGTTTTTT | CSVGGGGEKLFF | TRBJ1-4 | NA | TRBV29-1 | TRBD1
TGCGCCAGCAGCCAAGGAGCCGGAGATACGCAGTATTTT | CASSQGAGDTQYF | TRBJ2-3 | NA | TRBV4-3 | NA
TGTGCCAGCAGCTTAGCGGACAGCGGGAACACTGAAGCTTTCTTT | CASSLADSGNTEAFF | TRBJ1-1 | NA | TRBV7-6 | NA
TGTGCCAGCAGCCGGACAGGGGGTGGGAACAATGAGCAGTTCTTC | CASSRTGGGNNEQFF | TRBJ2-1 | NA | TRBV5-4 | TRBD1
TGTGCCAGCAGTTACTCTAGCGGACGCACAGATACGCAGTATTTT | CASSYSSGRTDTQYF | TRBJ2-3 | once | TRBV6-2/TRBV6-3 | NA
TGTGCCAGCGCCCTCCAAGTCCAGTTGGATGAGCAGTTCTTC | CASALQVQLDEQFF | TRBJ2-1 | NA | TRBV7-9 | NA
TGTGCCAGCAGCCAAGATCAGGCGGGATCCCCCCCAGATACGCAGTATTTT | CASSQDQAGSPPDTQYF | TRBJ2-3 | NA | TRBV3-1/TRBV3-2 | NA
TGCGCCAGCAGCCCGGCGGGGTTTTTACCCCATGAGCAGTTCTTC | CASSPAGFLPHEQFF | TRBJ2-1 | NA | TRBV5-1 | NA
TGTGCCAGCAGTGACGAAGGGACAGGTTACTCCAATGAGCAGTTCTTC | CASSDEGTGYSNEQFF | TRBJ2-1 | few | TRBV6-4 | TRBD1
TGTGCCAGCAGCCCACAGGGGTCGGGCAATCAGCCCCAGCATTTT | CASSPQGSGNQPQHF | TRBJ1-5 | NA | TRBV7-9 | TRBD1
TGTGCCACCAGTGATTTTAGCAGGGGGATCGGGGAGCTGTTTTTT | CATSDFSRGIGELFF | TRBJ2-2 | NA | TRBV24-1 | TRBD1
TGTGCCAGCAGTGAAGAGGGAAGGGGAGGTAACTATGGCTACACCTTC | CASSEEGRGGNYGYTF | TRBJ1-2 | NA | TRBV25-1 | NA
TGTGCCAGCTCACCGGACTCTATCGGGGGAGAGCAGTACTTC | CASSPDSIGGEQYF | TRBJ2-7 | NA | TRBV18 | NA
TGTGCCAGCAGCTTAAATGCAGGGGTATACGAGCAGTACTTC | CASSLNAGVYEQYF | TRBJ2-7 | NA | TRBV5-4 | NA
TGTGCCAGCAGTTCGGGACAGGGTAACAATCAGCCCCAGCATTTT | CASSSGQGNNQPQHF | TRBJ1-5 | NA | TRBV28 | TRBD1
TGTGCCAGCAGCGCCGGGGAGACCCAGTACTTC | CASSAGETQYF | TRBJ2-5 | NA | TRBV6-2/TRBV6-3 | NA
TGTGCCAGCAGCGGCCCGGGACTAGCGGGGACCCCAGACACAGATACGCAGTATTTT | CASSGPGLAGTPDTDTQYF | TRBJ2-3 | NA | TRBV7-6 | TRBD2
TGTGCCAGCAGCTTAGGCGGCGGGGCGCAACAAGAGACCCAGTACTTC | CASSLGGGAQQETQYF | TRBJ2-5 | NA | TRBV7-9 | NA
TGTGCCAGCAGTTACGCAGGGAGCAATCAGCCCCAGCATTTT | CASSYAGSNQPQHF | TRBJ1-5 | once | TRBV6-5 | NA
TGCAGCGTTGAGGGGGGGACCACTGAAGCTTTCTTT | CSVEGGTTEAFF | TRBJ1-1 | NA | TRBV29-1 | NA
TGTGCCAGCGTTCAGGGAGGTTCACCCCTCCACTTT | CASVQGGSPLHF | TRBJ1-6 | NA | TRBV2 | NA
TGTGCCTGGAATGGACAGGTCTCTGGAAACACCATATATTTT | CAWNGQVSGNTIYF | TRBJ1-3 | NA | TRBV30 | TRBD1
TGTGCCAGCAGTTTGGGCAGGGCAGACACTGAAGCTTTCTTT | CASSLGRADTEAFF | TRBJ1-1 | NA | TRBV28 | NA
TGTGCCAGCAGCTTGGGGATTGACAGGGGACGGTATGGCTACACCTTC | CASSLGIDRGRYGYTF | TRBJ1-2 | few | TRBV5-5 | TRBD1
TGTGCCAGTAGTATGGCGGCCCTTCAGCCCCAGCATTTT | CASSMAALQPQHF | TRBJ1-5 | once | TRBV19 | NA
TGTGCCAGCAGTTTGACCCCCAGCGGGGCTGAAAAACTGTTTTTT | CASSLTPSGAEKLFF | TRBJ1-4 | NA | TRBV27 | NA